This T cell receptor (beta chain) is from a study of control samples from healthy donors and cancer patients. Some clones are missing from TCRdb's copy, which holds only in-frame ones; the method was immunoSEQ multiplex PCR. The sample shows around 80,000 clones, just under 90% of them seen only once. The CDR3 is made up of 15 amino acids. Germline V CDR1 and CDR2: ENHRY, SYGVKD. J was trimmed by 2 bases and V by 0 bases; bases with no gene match: 3. The chain joins TRBV10-3 to TRBJ1-2, with 7 bases fitting TRBD1. The receptor comes from a man over 45 in good health. Source material: blood. The CDR3 DNA reads as TGTGCCATCAGTGAGTCGACAGGGTTCAACTATGGCTACACCTTC. It encodes CAISESTGFNYGYTF.